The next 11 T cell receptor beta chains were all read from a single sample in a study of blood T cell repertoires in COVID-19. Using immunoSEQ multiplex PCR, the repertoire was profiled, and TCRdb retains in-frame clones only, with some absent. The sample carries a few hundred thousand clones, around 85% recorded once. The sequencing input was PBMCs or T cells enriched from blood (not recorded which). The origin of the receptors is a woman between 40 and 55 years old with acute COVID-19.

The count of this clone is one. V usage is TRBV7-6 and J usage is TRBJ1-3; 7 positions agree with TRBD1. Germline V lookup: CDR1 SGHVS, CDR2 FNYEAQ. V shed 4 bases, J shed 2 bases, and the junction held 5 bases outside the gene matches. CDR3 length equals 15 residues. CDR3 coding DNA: TGTGCCAGCAGCTCTTCAGGGGGTGCTGGAAACACCATATATTTT. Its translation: CASSSSGGAGNTIYF.

The CDR3 sequence is CASSPSVGQGFVPYEQYF. The CDR3 region has the DNA TGTGCCAGCAGTCCCTCGGTGGGACAGGGTTTCGTCCCCTACGAGCAGTACTTC. This chain uses TRBV28 with TRBJ2-7; 9 nucleotides line up with TRBD1. The V gene's germline CDR1 is MDHEN and CDR2 SYDVKM. The CDR3 is 18 amino acids. V lost 5 bases and J lost 2; bases outside the gene matches: 16.

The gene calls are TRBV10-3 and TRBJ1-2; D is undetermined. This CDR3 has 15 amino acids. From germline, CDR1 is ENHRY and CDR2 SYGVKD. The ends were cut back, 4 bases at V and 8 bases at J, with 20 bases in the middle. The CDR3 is CAISGTDSTSGGYTF. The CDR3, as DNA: TGTGCCATCAGTGGGACGGACTCTACCTCGGGGGGCTACACCTTC.

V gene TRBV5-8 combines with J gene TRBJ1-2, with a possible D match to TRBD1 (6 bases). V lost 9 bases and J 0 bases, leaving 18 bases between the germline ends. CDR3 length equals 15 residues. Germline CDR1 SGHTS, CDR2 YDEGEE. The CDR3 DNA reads TGTGCCACACAGAGGGACATAATTACTAACTATGGCTACACCTTC. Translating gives CATQRDIITNYGYTF.

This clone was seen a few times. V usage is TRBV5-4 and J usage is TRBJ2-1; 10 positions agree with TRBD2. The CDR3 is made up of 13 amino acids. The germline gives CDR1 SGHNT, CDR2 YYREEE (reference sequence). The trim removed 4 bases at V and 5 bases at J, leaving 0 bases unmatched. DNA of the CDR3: TGTGCCAGCAGCGGACTAGCGGACAATGAGCAGTTCTTC. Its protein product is CASSGLADNEQFF.

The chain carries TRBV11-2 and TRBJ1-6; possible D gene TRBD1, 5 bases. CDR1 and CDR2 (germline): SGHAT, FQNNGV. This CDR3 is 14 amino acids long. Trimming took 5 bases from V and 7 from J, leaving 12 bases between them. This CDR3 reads CASSEDRINSPLHF. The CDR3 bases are TGTGCCAGCAGCGAAGACAGAATCAATTCACCCCTCCACTTT.

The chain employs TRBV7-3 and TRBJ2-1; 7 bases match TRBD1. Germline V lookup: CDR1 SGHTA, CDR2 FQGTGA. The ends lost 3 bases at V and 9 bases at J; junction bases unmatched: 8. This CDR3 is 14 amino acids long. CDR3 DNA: TGTGCCAGCAGCTTCGGGCTAGCAGGGGGTGAGCAGTTCTTC. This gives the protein CASSFGLAGGEQFF.

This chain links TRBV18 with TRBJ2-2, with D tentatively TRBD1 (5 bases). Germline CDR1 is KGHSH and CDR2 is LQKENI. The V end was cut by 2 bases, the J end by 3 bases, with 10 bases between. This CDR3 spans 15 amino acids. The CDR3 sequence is CASSPYIGDTGELFF. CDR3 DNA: TGTGCCAGCTCACCATACATAGGGGACACCGGGGAGCTGTTTTTT.

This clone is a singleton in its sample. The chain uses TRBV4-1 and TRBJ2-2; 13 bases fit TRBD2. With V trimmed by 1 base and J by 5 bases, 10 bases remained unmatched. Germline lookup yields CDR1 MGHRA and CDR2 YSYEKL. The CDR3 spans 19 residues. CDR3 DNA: TGCGCCAGCAGCCAAGGAGTACTAGCGGGAGGGCCCCGGACCGGGGAGCTGTTTTTT. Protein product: CASSQGVLAGGPRTGELFF.

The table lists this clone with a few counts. The CDR3 sequence is CASSLRGQYNEQFF. The CDR3 DNA follows: TGTGCCAGCAGCTTAAGGGGACAGTACAATGAGCAGTTCTTC. The gene calls are TRBV7-9 and TRBJ2-1, with 7 nucleotides matching TRBD1. The V gene's germline CDR1 is SEHNR and CDR2 FQNEAQ (reference sequence). This CDR3 contains 14 residues. With V trimmed by 2 bases and J by 4 bases, 2 bases remained unmatched.

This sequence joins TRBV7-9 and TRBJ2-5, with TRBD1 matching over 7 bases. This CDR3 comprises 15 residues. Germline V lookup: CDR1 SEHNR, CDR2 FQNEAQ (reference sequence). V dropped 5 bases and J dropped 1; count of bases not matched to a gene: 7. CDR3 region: CASSVWGTAQETQYF. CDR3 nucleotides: TGTGCCAGCAGCGTATGGGGGACAGCCCAAGAGACCCAGTACTTC.